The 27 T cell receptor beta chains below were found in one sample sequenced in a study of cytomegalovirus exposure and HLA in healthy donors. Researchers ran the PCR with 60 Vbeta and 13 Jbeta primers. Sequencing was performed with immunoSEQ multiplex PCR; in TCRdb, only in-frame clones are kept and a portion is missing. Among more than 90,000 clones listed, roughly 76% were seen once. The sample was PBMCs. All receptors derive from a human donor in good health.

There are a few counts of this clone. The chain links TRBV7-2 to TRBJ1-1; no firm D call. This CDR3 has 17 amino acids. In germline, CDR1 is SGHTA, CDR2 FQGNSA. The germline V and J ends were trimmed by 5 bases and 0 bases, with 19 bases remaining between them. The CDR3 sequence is CASSLRRSRQLNTEAFF. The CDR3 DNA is TGTGCCAGCAGCCTAAGGCGTTCCAGGCAGCTGAACACTGAAGCTTTCTTT.

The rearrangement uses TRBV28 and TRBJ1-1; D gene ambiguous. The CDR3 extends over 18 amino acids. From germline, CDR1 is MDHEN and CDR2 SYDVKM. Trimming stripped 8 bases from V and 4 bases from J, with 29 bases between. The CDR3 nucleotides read TGTGCCAGCTGGGAAATATCCAGGACCTCGACCGGAGGCACTGAAGCTTTCTTT. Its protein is CASWEISRTSTGGTEAFF.

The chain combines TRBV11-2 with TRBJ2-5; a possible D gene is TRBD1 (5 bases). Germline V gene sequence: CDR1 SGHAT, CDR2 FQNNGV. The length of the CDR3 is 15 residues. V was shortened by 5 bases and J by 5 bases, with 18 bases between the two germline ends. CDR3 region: CASSELGRVGETQYF. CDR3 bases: TGTGCCAGCAGCGAACTGGGCAGGGTAGGGGAGACCCAGTACTTC.

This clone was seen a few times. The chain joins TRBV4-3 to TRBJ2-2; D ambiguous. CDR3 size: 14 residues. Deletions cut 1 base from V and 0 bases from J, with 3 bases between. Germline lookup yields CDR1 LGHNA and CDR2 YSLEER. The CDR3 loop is CASSQGPNTGELFF. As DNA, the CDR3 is TGCGCCAGCAGCCAAGGGCCGAACACCGGGGAGCTGTTTTTT.

The CDR3 spells CASSHKGQAPRTQYF. CDR3 nucleotides: TGTGCCAGCAGTCACAAAGGACAGGCGCCTCGGACCCAGTACTTC. This rearrangement joins TRBV6-6 to TRBJ2-5; TRBD1 agrees at 7 bases. Germline CDR1 is MNHNY and CDR2 is SVGAGI (reference sequence). Germline trimming cut 5 bases from V and 7 bases from J; bases unmatched to any gene: 13. This CDR3 comprises 15 residues.

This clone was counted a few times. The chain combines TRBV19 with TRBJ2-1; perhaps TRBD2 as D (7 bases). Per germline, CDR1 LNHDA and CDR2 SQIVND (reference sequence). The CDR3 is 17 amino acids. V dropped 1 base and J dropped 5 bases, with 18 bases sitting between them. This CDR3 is CASSIGVRGAMNNEQFF. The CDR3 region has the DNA TGTGCCAGTAGTATAGGGGTTCGGGGGGCGATGAACAATGAGCAGTTCTTC.

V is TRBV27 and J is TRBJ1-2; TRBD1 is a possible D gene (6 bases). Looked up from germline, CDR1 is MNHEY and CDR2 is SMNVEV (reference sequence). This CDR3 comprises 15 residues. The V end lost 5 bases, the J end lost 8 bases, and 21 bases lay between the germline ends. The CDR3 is CASSPNTGRGAGYTF. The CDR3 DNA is TGTGCCAGCAGTCCTAACACGGGACGGGGGGCCGGCTACACCTTC.

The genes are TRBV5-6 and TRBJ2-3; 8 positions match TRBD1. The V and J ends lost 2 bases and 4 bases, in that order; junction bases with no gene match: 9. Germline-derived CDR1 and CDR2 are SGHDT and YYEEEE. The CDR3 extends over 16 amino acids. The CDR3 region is CASSFRTGWGADTQYF. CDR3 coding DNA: TGTGCCAGCAGCTTCCGGACAGGGTGGGGGGCAGATACGCAGTATTTT.

The CDR3 sequence: CASSSRQAGPDEQYF. The CDR3 coding sequence is TGTGCCAGCAGCTCGAGACAGGCCGGGCCTGACGAGCAGTACTTC. The chain has TRBV7-6 and TRBJ2-7, with a tentative D call TRBD1 (6 bases). V lost 4 bases to trimming and J lost 5 bases, with 18 bases between them. The V gene's germline CDR1 is SGHVS and CDR2 FNYEAQ. The CDR3 covers 15 residues.

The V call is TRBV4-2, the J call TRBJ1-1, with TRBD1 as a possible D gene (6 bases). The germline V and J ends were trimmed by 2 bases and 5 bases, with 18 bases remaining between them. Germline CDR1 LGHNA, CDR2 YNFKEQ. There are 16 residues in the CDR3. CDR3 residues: CASSQPGGGLGTEAFF. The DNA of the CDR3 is TGTGCCAGCAGCCAACCGGGTGGGGGCCTCGGAACTGAAGCTTTCTTT.

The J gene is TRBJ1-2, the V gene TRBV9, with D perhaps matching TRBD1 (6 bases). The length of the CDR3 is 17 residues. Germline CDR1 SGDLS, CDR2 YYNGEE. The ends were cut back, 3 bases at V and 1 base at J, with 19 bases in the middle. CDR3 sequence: CASSAEGHPGVNYGYTF. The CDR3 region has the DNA TGTGCCAGCAGCGCCGAGGGCCACCCAGGGGTTAACTATGGCTACACCTTC.

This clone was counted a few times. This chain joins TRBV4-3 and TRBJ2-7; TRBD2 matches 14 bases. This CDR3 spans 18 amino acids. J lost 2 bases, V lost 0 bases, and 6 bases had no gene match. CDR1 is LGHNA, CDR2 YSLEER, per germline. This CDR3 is CASSQEIGTSGRTYEQYF. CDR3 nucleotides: TGCGCCAGCAGCCAAGAGATAGGGACTAGCGGGAGAACCTACGAGCAGTACTTC.

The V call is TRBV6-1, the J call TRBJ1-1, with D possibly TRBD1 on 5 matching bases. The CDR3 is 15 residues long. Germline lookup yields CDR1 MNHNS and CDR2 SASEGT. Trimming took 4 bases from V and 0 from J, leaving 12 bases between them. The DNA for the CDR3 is TGTGCCAGCAGTGGTTTGACAGAGATGAACACTGAAGCTTTCTTT. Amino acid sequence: CASSGLTEMNTEAFF.

CDR3 loop: CASSQRVGNTEAFF. DNA for the CDR3: TGTGCCAGCAGCCAACGAGTCGGTAACACTGAAGCTTTCTTT. The rearrangement joins TRBV9 to TRBJ1-1; D remains unclear. V shed 4 bases and J shed 2 bases, with 12 bases lying between them. This CDR3 spans 14 amino acids. Germline V gives CDR1 SGDLS, CDR2 YYNGEE. The full variable domain, its missing parts supplied by reference TRBV9 and TRBJ1-1, is DSGVTQTPKHLITATGQRVTLRCSPRSGDLSVYWYQQSLDQGLQFLIQYYNGEERAKGNILERFSAQQFPDLHSELNLSSLELGDSALYFCASSQRVGNTEAFFGQGTRLTVV.

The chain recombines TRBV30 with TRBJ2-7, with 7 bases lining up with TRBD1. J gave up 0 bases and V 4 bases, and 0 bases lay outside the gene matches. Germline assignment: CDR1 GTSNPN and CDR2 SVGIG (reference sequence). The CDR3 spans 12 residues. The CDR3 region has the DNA TGTGCCTGGACAGGGGGCTCCTACGAGCAGTACTTC. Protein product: CAWTGGSYEQYF.

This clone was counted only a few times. CDR3 loop: CASTDLTVNTEAFF. The CDR3 region has the DNA TGTGCCAGTACCGACTTGACTGTCAACACTGAAGCTTTCTTT. The rearrangement uses TRBV19 and TRBJ1-1; unclear D gene. Germline lookup yields CDR1 LNHDA and CDR2 SQIVND (reference sequence). The CDR3 consists of 14 residues. V was cut by 7 bases and J by 2 bases, with 14 bases left in between.

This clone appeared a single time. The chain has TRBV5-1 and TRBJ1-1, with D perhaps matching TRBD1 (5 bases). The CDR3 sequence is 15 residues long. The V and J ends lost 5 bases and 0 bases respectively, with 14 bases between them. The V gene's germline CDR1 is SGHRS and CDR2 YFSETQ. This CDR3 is CASSPPRGLNTEAFF. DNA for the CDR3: TGCGCCAGCAGTCCCCCGCGGGGCTTGAACACTGAAGCTTTCTTT.

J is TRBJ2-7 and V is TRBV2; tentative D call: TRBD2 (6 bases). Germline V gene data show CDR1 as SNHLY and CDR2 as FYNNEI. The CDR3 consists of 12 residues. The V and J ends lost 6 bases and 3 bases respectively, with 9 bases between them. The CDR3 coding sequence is TGTGCCAGCAGGGCGGGGATCTACGAGCAGTACTTC. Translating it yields CASRAGIYEQYF. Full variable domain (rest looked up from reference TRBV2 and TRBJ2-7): EPEVTQTPSHQVTQMGQEVILRCVPISNHLYFYWYRQILGQKVEFLVSFYNNEISEKSEIFDDQFSVERPDGSNFTLKIRSTKLEDSAMYFCASRAGIYEQYFGPGTRLTVT.

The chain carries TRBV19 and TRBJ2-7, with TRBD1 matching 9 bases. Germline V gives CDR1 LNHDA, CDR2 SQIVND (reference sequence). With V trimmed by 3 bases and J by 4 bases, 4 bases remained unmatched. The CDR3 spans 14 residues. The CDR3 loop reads CASSIRGQGYEQYF. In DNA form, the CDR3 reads TGTGCCAGTAGTATCCGGGGACAGGGTTACGAGCAGTACTTC.

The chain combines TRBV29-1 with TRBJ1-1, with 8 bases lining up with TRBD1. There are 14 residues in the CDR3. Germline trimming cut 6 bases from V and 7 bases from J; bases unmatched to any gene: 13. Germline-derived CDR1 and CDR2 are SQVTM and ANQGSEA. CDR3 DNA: TGCAGCGTCTCGAGGGGAACCGGGACAGGTGAAGCTTTCTTT. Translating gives CSVSRGTGTGEAFF.

CDR3 region: CAISSPPAGSGANVLTF. The CDR3, as DNA: TGTGCCATCAGTAGCCCGCCGGCAGGCTCTGGGGCCAACGTCCTGACTTTC. This chain joins TRBV10-3 and TRBJ2-6; D unresolved. This CDR3 spans 17 amino acids. V lost 5 bases, J lost 0 bases, and 14 bases lay in between. Per germline, CDR1 ENHRY and CDR2 SYGVKD.

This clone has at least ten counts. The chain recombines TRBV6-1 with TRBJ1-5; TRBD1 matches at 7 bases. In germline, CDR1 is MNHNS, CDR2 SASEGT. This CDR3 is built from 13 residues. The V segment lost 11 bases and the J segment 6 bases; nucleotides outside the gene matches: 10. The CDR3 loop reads CAGLSGGSQPQHF. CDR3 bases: TGTGCCGGCCTTTCAGGGGGAAGTCAGCCCCAGCATTTT.

Here the CDR3 DNA reads TGTGCCAGCAGCTTAGAGGGCCAGGGTGACGGTGAGCAGTTCTTC. This codes for CASSLEGQGDGEQFF. V and J are TRBV13 and TRBJ2-1, with TRBD1 as a possible D gene (5 bases). CDR1 and CDR2 (germline): PRHDT, FYEKMQ (reference sequence). The CDR3 is made up of 15 amino acids. Trimming left V 1 base short and J 9 bases short, with 16 bases between.

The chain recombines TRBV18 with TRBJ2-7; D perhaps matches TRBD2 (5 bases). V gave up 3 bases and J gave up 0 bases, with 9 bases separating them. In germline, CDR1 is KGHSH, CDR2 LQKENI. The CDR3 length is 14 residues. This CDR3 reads CASSPEASSYEQYF. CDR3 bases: TGTGCCAGCTCACCGGAGGCTAGCTCCTACGAGCAGTACTTC.

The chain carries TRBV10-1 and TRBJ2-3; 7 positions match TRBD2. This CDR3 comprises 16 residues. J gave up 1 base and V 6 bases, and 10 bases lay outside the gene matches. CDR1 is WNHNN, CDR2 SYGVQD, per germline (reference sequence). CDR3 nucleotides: TGCGCCAGCAGCGGGACTACCTCTCGGGGCACAGATACGCAGTATTTT. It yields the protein CASSGTTSRGTDTQYF.

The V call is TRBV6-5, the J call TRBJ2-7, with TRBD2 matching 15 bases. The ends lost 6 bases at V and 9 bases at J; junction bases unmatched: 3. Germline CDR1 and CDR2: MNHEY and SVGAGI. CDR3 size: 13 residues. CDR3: CASSQGLAGGQYF. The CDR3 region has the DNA TGTGCCAGCAGCCAGGGACTAGCGGGGGGGCAGTACTTC.

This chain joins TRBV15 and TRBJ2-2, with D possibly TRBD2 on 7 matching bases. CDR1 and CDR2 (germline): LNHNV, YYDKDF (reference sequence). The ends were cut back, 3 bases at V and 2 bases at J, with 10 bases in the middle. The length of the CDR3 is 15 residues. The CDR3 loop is CATSRGGPNTGELFF. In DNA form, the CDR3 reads TGTGCCACCAGCAGGGGGGGGCCCAACACCGGGGAGCTGTTTTTT.